This T cell receptor (beta chain) was observed in a study of B cell selection in AIRE deficiency. Study findings and constraints: Shorter CDR3s marked shared Treg sequences, biased toward few non-templated insertions. Healthy Tconv contained roughly two fifths of shared healthy Treg sequences; only TCRbeta sequenced. Patient Tconv cells held about 28% of Treg sequences shared by healthy donors.

Trimming cost V 4 bases and J 1 base, with 11 bases left between them. This CDR3 spans 15 amino acids. CDR1 is LNHDA and CDR2 is SQIVND in the germline V gene (reference sequence). Regulatory T cells were sorted as CD4+CD25hiCD127low/negative. Authors' methods: Around 56,000 patient and 9.56x10^4 healthy donor TCRbeta sequences came from Tregs. TCRdb's table, derived via immunoSEQ multiplex PCR, lists solely in-frame clones and lacks some. That table supplies the V and J calls and clone size; D and trimming were determined from the DNA. The table shows roughly 22,000 clones, with 85% to 95% occurring only once. As for this clone: Its antigen is not known.

The sample was Tregs sorted from PBMCs. The V call is TRBV19, the J call TRBJ2-1; a possible D gene is TRBD1 (6 bases). The receptor was derived from a human donor with AIRE deficiency. The CDR3 coding sequence is TGTGCCAGTAGTAGGACAGCAGATTCCTACAATGAGCAGTTCTTC. This sequence encodes CASSRTADSYNEQFF.